The 30 T cell receptor beta chains below come from one sample, sequenced in a study of blood T cell repertoires in COVID-19. Method: immunoSEQ multiplex PCR; TCRdb's copy keeps in-frame clones and lacks some. There are fewer than 400,000 clones in the sample; over 85% occur only once, and roughly 1.9% lies in the top ten. The sample taken for sequencing was peripheral blood. The receptors originated from a woman aged 30 to 39 with COVID-19, enrolled during active disease.

The CDR3 DNA reads TGTGCCAGCAGCGCGTCTCGCGGGGGTGGAGGCTACACCTTC. This gives the protein CASSASRGGGGYTF. This sequence joins TRBV3-1 (or the pseudogene TRBV3-2) and TRBJ1-2; tentatively, D is TRBD1 (5 bases). Trimming took off 5 bases at V and 8 bases at J, with 18 bases between the two ends. The CDR3 consists of 14 residues. Germline V CDR1 and CDR2: LGHDT, YNNKEL (reference sequence).

The J gene is TRBJ2-7, the V gene TRBV6-1, with TRBD1 matching over 8 bases. This CDR3 is 15 amino acids long. The germline V gene encodes CDR1 MNHNS and CDR2 SASEGT. J was trimmed by 4 bases and V by 1 base; bases with no gene match: 6. CDR3 protein: CASSEVDRDSYEQYF. Written as DNA, the CDR3 is TGTGCCAGCAGTGAAGTGGACAGGGATTCTTACGAGCAGTACTTC.

V usage is TRBV19 and J usage is TRBJ2-1, with TRBD2 matching over 8 bases. CDR1 LNHDA and CDR2 SQIVND come from the germline V gene (reference sequence). V was clipped by 1 base and J by 7 bases; unmatched bases: 3. CDR3 length: 14 residues. DNA of the CDR3: TGTGCCAGTAGTATAGTTGCGGGGGGAAATGAGCAGTTCTTC. Its translation: CASSIVAGGNEQFF.

This chain links TRBV2 with TRBJ1-1; D unclear. Germline V gene sequence: CDR1 SNHLY, CDR2 FYNNEI. The CDR3 contains 14 residues. V lost 7 bases and J lost 3, with 15 bases in between. CDR3 bases: TGTGCCAGCATCGGGATTTGGGCGGACACTGAAGCTTTCTTT. Its protein is CASIGIWADTEAFF.

The V call is TRBV2, the J call TRBJ1-6; 10 bases agree with TRBD1. Per germline, CDR1 SNHLY and CDR2 FYNNEI. Trimming cost V 4 bases and J 7 bases; bases outside gene matches: 10. This CDR3 has 17 residues. The CDR3: CASSVPGQGRRNSPLHF. The CDR3 region has the DNA TGTGCCAGCAGTGTCCCGGGACAGGGGAGAAGGAATTCACCCCTCCACTTT.

The CDR3 region has the DNA TGTGCCAGCAGCGTTTCGGGGGGTCTCAACGGGGAGCTGTTTTTT. Translating gives CASSVSGGLNGELFF. J is TRBJ2-2 and V is TRBV9; the match to TRBD2 covers 7 bases. The CDR3 loop spans 15 amino acids. Germline V gives CDR1 SGDLS, CDR2 YYNGEE. After removal of 2 bases from V and 7 bases from J, the junction contained 8 bases not matched to a gene. The full variable domain, in which reference TRBV9 and TRBJ2-2 provide the parts outside the CDR3, is DSGVTQTPKHLITATGQRVTLRCSPRSGDLSVYWYQQSLDQGLQFLIQYYNGEERAKGNILERFSAQQFPDLHSELNLSSLELGDSALYFCASSVSGGLNGELFFGEGSRLTVL.

Here the CDR3 reads CASSLTGLGNTIYF. The DNA for the CDR3 is TGTGCCAGCAGCTTGACAGGTTTGGGAAACACCATATATTTT. The V call is TRBV5-6, the J call TRBJ1-3; possible D gene TRBD1, 5 bases. V lost 1 base and J 4 bases, leaving 9 bases between the germline ends. Germline-derived CDR1 and CDR2 are SGHDT and YYEEEE. This CDR3 comprises 14 residues. The whole variable domain, filled in from reference TRBV5-6 and TRBJ1-3, reads DAGVTQSPTHLIKTRGQQVTLRCSPKSGHDTVSWYQQALGQGPQFIFQYYEEEERQRGNFPDRFSGHQFPNYSSELNVNALLLGDSALYLCASSLTGLGNTIYFGEGSWLTVV.

V gene TRBV2 combines with J gene TRBJ1-5, with TRBD1 matching over 10 bases. The junction had 12 bases not matched to a gene; V was cut back by 6 bases and J by 7 bases. The CDR3 covers 16 residues. Germline CDR1 is SNHLY and CDR2 is FYNNEI. The CDR3 DNA follows: TGTGCCAGCAGCGGAGGCTCGACAGGGGGCGCCCAGCCCCAGCATTTT. Encoded protein: CASSGGSTGGAQPQHF. The variable domain in full, completed from reference TRBV2 and TRBJ1-5, reads EPEVTQTPSHQVTQMGQEVILRCVPISNHLYFYWYRQILGQKVEFLVSFYNNEISEKSEIFDDQFSVERPDGSNFTLKIRSTKLEDSAMYFCASSGGSTGGAQPQHFGDGTRLSIL.

The sample holds a few counts of this clone. This rearrangement joins TRBV5-6 to TRBJ1-4; TRBD1 matches at 9 bases. Trimming at V came to 2 bases and at J to 3 bases, leaving 5 bases not matched to a gene. Germline values: CDR1 SGHDT, CDR2 YYEEEE. This CDR3 is built from 16 residues. CDR3 sequence reads: CASSFYRGRSNEKLFF. In DNA form, the CDR3 reads TGTGCCAGCAGCTTTTACAGGGGGCGATCTAATGAAAAACTGTTTTTT.

This sequence joins TRBV18 and TRBJ1-1, with 7 bases that match TRBD1. The germline gives CDR1 KGHSH, CDR2 LQKENI. Trimming cost V 4 bases and J 7 bases; bases outside gene matches: 6. The CDR3 has 13 residues. DNA for the CDR3: TGTGCCAGCTCACTACGACAGGGTGGTGAAGCTTTCTTT. It yields the protein CASSLRQGGEAFF. Supplemented by reference TRBV18 and TRBJ1-1, the full variable domain reads NAGVMQNPRHLVRRRGQEARLRCSPMKGHSHVYWYRQLPEEGLKFMVYLQKENIIDESGMPKERFSAEFPKEGPSILRIQQVVRGDSAAYFCASSLRQGGEAFFGQGTRLTVV.

This rearrangement joins TRBV18 to TRBJ1-1; 7 nucleotides agree with TRBD1. Per the germline V gene, CDR1 is KGHSH and CDR2 is LQKENI. The CDR3 runs to 16 residues. J gave up 5 bases and V 1 base, and 10 bases lay outside the gene matches. CDR3 sequence (DNA): TGTGCCAGCTCACCACAGGTCGAGGGGGCAATTACTGAAGCTTTCTTT. This codes for CASSPQVEGAITEAFF. Looking up the rest from reference TRBV18 and TRBJ1-1 gives the full variable domain: NAGVMQNPRHLVRRRGQEARLRCSPMKGHSHVYWYRQLPEEGLKFMVYLQKENIIDESGMPKERFSAEFPKEGPSILRIQQVVRGDSAAYFCASSPQVEGAITEAFFGQGTRLTVV.

This rearrangement joins TRBV5-1 to TRBJ2-1; D unresolved. V was pared by 1 base and J by 8 bases, with 13 bases between. The CDR3 covers 14 residues. Germline CDR1 SGHRS, CDR2 YFSETQ. The DNA of the CDR3 is TGCGCCAGCAGCTTGAACAGCAGGCTCGATGAGCAGTTCTTC. It specifies CASSLNSRLDEQFF.

This chain uses TRBV10-3 with TRBJ2-1; D might be TRBD1 (10 bases). The CDR3 covers 15 residues. In germline, CDR1 is ENHRY, CDR2 SYGVKD. The ends were cut back, 10 bases at V and 5 bases at J, with 21 bases in the middle. In DNA form, the CDR3 reads TGTGCCAGCGCGGGAGGGACAGGGGCTCACAATGAGCAGTTCTTC. Residues: CASAGGTGAHNEQFF.

The J gene is TRBJ1-4, the V gene TRBV18, with a possible D match to TRBD1 (6 bases). V dropped 4 bases and J dropped 7 bases, with 13 bases sitting between them. The CDR3 covers 14 residues. CDR1 and CDR2 from the germline V gene are KGHSH and LQKENI. Written as DNA, the CDR3 is TGTGCCAGCTCACTGGGACAACTTCGTGAAAAACTGTTTTTT. As protein: CASSLGQLREKLFF.

The J gene is TRBJ2-7, the V gene TRBV10-1; the D is unclear. The germline V and J ends were trimmed by 0 bases and 2 bases, with 8 bases remaining between them. The germline CDR1 and CDR2 sequences are WNHNN and SYGVQD (reference sequence). The CDR3 spans 14 residues. CDR3 amino acids: CASSESWAPYEQYV. The DNA for the CDR3 is TGCGCCAGCAGTGAGTCGTGGGCCCCCTACGAGCAGTACGTC.

CDR3 amino acids: CASSSQGAHGYTF. The CDR3, as DNA: TGTGCCAGCAGTTCCCAGGGGGCCCATGGCTACACCTTC. V is TRBV28 and J is TRBJ1-2; 8 positions agree with TRBD1. J lost 6 bases, V lost 4 bases, and 4 bases had no gene match. The V gene's germline CDR1 is MDHEN and CDR2 SYDVKM. The CDR3 covers 13 residues.

The chain uses TRBV3-1 (or the pseudogene TRBV3-2) and TRBJ1-5; 10 nucleotides line up with TRBD1. Germline assignment: CDR1 LGHDT and CDR2 YNNKEL (reference sequence). V lost 3 bases and J lost 5; bases outside the gene matches: 4. The CDR3 is 15 residues long. CDR3 loop: CASSQEGTGDQPQHF. The CDR3 DNA sequence: TGTGCCAGCAGCCAGGAAGGGACAGGGGATCAGCCCCAGCATTTT.

The CDR3 nucleotides are TGTGCCAGCACCCCCAGGGACAGGGGATGGACTGAAGCTTTCTTT. This codes for CASTPRDRGWTEAFF. V gene TRBV28 combines with J gene TRBJ1-1; 10 nucleotides agree with TRBD1. Germline CDR1 is MDHEN and CDR2 is SYDVKM. The CDR3 covers 15 residues. The J segment lost 5 bases and the V segment lost 7 bases, leaving 10 bases of the junction unmatched. The complete variable domain, with remaining parts taken from reference TRBV28 and TRBJ1-1, reads DVKVTQSSRYLVKRTGEKVFLECVQDMDHENMFWYRQDPGLGLRLIYFSYDVKMKEKGDIPEGYSVSREKKERFSLILESASTNQTSMYLCASTPRDRGWTEAFFGQGTRLTVV.

This sequence joins TRBV21-1 and TRBJ2-1; the table assigns TRBD2, which was not confirmed against the DNA. TRBV21-1 is reported as a pseudogene. The CDR3 contains 19 residues. The CDR3 here is CASSKAARGRGLGWHEQFF. DNA for the CDR3: TGTGCCAGCAGCAAAGCCGCCCGCGGTCGAGGGTTGGGTTGGCATGAGCAGTTCTTC.

The chain uses TRBV6-4 and TRBJ2-7; TRBD1 matches at 7 bases. With V trimmed by 10 bases and J by 0 bases, 6 bases remained unmatched. CDR3 length: 13 amino acids. CDR1 MRHNA and CDR2 SNTAGT come from the germline V gene. The CDR3: CATVTGSSYEQYV. Here the CDR3 DNA reads TGTGCCACCGTGACAGGGAGCTCCTACGAGCAGTACGTC.

This rearrangement joins TRBV18 to TRBJ2-3; 10 bases are shared with TRBD1. The CDR3 consists of 16 residues. The V segment lost 6 bases and the J segment 2 bases; nucleotides outside the gene matches: 8. The germline CDR1 and CDR2 sequences are KGHSH and LQKENI. The CDR3 loop reads CASSRGTGVFTDTQYF. The CDR3 DNA follows: TGTGCCAGCTCCCGCGGGACAGGGGTTTTCACAGATACGCAGTATTTT.

The chain carries TRBV19 and TRBJ1-5, with D unclear. The V gene lost 10 bases and the J gene lost 3 bases, with 13 bases spanning the gap. CDR3 length: 13 amino acids. The germline V gene encodes CDR1 LNHDA and CDR2 SQIVND (reference sequence). CDR3 bases: TGTGCCACCAGCGGGGTCTACAATCAGCCCCAGCATTTT. Its protein is CATSGVYNQPQHF.

The gene calls are TRBV6-4 and TRBJ2-1; D is unclear. CDR1 and CDR2 (germline): MRHNA, SNTAGT. Trimming took off 2 bases at V and 6 bases at J, with 8 bases between the two ends. CDR3 length equals 13 residues. The CDR3 nucleotides read TGTGCCAGCAGTGACGGAGAGGCCAATGAGCAGTTCTTC. Amino acids: CASSDGEANEQFF.

The V gene is TRBV4-1, the J gene TRBJ1-3, with D possibly matching TRBD1 (5 bases). The CDR3 length is 15 residues. Germline CDR1 reads MGHRA; CDR2 reads YSYEKL. The germline V and J ends were trimmed by 0 bases and 0 bases, with 6 bases remaining between them. The DNA of the CDR3 is TGCGCCAGCAGCCAAGACACAGGCTCTGGAAACACCATATATTTT. Residues: CASSQDTGSGNTIYF.

V is TRBV7-9 and J is TRBJ2-7; 8 positions match TRBD1. The CDR3 is 14 residues long. The germline gives CDR1 SEHNR, CDR2 FQNEAQ (reference sequence). Trimming took 1 base from V and 4 from J; bases not matched to a gene: 3. CDR3 nucleotide sequence: TGTGCCAGCAGCTTAGGGGACAGGATGTACGAGCAGTACTTC. This codes for CASSLGDRMYEQYF.

The CDR3 DNA reads as TGTGCCTGGAGCGGGGGGGCCTTAAAAGATACGCAGTATTTT. Translated: CAWSGGALKDTQYF. The gene calls are TRBV30 and TRBJ2-3; 8 bases align to TRBD2. CDR1 GTSNPN and CDR2 SVGIG come from the germline V gene (reference sequence). The CDR3 is 14 residues long. With 3 bases clipped from V and 5 bases from J, the junction kept 7 bases outside the gene matches. The full variable domain, rest sourced from reference TRBV30 and TRBJ2-3, is SQTIHQWPATLVQPVGSPLSLECTVEGTSNPNLYWYRQAAGRGLQLLFYSVGIGQISSEVPQNLSASRPQDRQFILSSKKLLLSDSGFYLCAWSGGALKDTQYFGPGTRLTVL.

The V gene is TRBV29-1, the J gene TRBJ2-1, with 8 bases that match TRBD2. The V gene end was trimmed by 3 bases and the J gene end by 8 bases; junction bases not matched to a gene: 6. The CDR3 contains 13 residues. CDR1 and CDR2 (germline): SQVTM, ANQGSEA. The CDR3 DNA reads as TGCAGCGTTGAGCGGGGGGTCAAGGATGAGCAGTTCTTC. As protein: CSVERGVKDEQFF.

V gene TRBV11-2 combines with J gene TRBJ2-3, with D possibly TRBD2 on 6 matching bases. V shed 5 bases and J shed 0 bases, with 21 bases lying between them. The germline V gene encodes CDR1 SGHAT and CDR2 FQNNGV. CDR3 length: 18 amino acids. CDR3 DNA sequence: TGTGCCAGCAGCCCCGGCGGAAGACGGGGGACCAGCACAGATACGCAGTATTTT. As protein: CASSPGGRRGTSTDTQYF. Using reference TRBV11-2 and TRBJ2-3 for the parts outside the CDR3, the full variable domain is EAGVAQSPRYKIIEKRQSVAFWCNPISGHATLYWYQQILGQGPKLLIQFQNNGVVDDSQLPKDRFSAERLKGVDSTLKIQPAKLEDSAVYLCASSPGGRRGTSTDTQYFGPGTRLTVL.

The rearrangement joins TRBV13 to TRBJ2-1, with TRBD1 identical over 8 bases. Trimming took 4 bases from V and 5 from J; bases not matched to a gene: 13. Germline CDR1 and CDR2: PRHDT and FYEKMQ (reference sequence). The CDR3 spans 17 residues. The CDR3 DNA reads TGTGCCAGCAGCTCACCCGGGACGACAGGGGCCGACAATGAGCAGTTCTTC. It is translated as CASSSPGTTGADNEQFF.

The chain recombines TRBV7-2 with TRBJ2-7, with 7 bases identical to TRBD1. Germline CDR1 SGHTA, CDR2 FQGNSA. This CDR3 is 15 amino acids long. The V segment lost 1 base and the J segment 2 bases; nucleotides outside the gene matches: 5. CDR3 in amino acids: CASSLGPQGAYEQYF. CDR3 sequence (DNA): TGTGCCAGCAGCTTAGGTCCTCAGGGGGCCTACGAGCAGTACTTC.